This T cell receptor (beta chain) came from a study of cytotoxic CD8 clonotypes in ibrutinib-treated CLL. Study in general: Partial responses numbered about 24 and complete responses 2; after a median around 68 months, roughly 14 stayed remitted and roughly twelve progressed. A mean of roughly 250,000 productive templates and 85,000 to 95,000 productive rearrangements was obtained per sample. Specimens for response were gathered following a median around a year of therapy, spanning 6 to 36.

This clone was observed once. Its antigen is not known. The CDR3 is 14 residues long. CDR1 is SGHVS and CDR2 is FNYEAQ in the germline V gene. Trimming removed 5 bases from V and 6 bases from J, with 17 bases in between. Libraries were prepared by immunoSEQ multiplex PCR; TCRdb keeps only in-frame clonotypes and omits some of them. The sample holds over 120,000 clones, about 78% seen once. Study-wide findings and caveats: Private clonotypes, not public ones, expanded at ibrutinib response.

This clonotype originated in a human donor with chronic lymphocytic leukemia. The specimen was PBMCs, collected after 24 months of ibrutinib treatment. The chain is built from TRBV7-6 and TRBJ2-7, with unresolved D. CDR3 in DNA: TGTGCCAGCAGCCCCTACCGGGCCCCGGGCGAGCAGTACTTC. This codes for CASSPYRAPGEQYF.